This TCR beta chain came from a study of OX40 agonist ivuxolimab in advanced cancers. Background on the study: Every 2 weeks, patients got intravenous ivuxolimab at one of six dose levels (0.01-10 mg/kg). Patients achieving partial responses numbered three: one hepatocellular carcinoma case and two cutaneous melanoma cases. Of the participants, around 39% had some prior anti-PD-1, anti-PD-L1 or anti-CTLA-4 therapy, which was allowed.

Details on this clone: The antigen is not known.

The assay was immunoSEQ multiplex PCR, and TCRdb's table has in-frame clones only and misses some. The sample holds over 50,000 clones, approximately 86% seen once. Findings and caveats of the study: More expanded clones were found, on average, in CD8+ than in CD4+ T cells.

V lost 1 base to trimming and J lost 4 bases, with 12 bases between them. The CDR3 loop spans 15 amino acids. The germline V gene encodes CDR1 SGHRS and CDR2 YFSETQ. The chain carries TRBV5-1 and TRBJ2-1; D perhaps matches TRBD1 (6 bases). This sequence originates from an adult with an advanced solid tumor such as melanoma, head and neck, liver or kidney cancer. The sequenced sample was CD4+ or CD8+ T cells sorted from blood, obtained in a trial of the OX40 agonist ivuxolimab. CDR3 sequence (DNA): TGCGCCAGCAGCTTGTTGGACAGAGTTTACAATGAGCAGTTCTTC. Amino acids: CASSLLDRVYNEQFF.